Shown below are 21 T cell receptor beta chains from a single sample sequenced in a study of blood T cell repertoires in COVID-19. The assay was immunoSEQ multiplex PCR, and TCRdb's table has in-frame clones only and misses some. The data show 150,000 to 200,000 clones, with approximately 84% seen just once and 22% held by the top ten. Material for sequencing was peripheral blood. Every receptor here comes from a woman older than 75 with acute or convalescent COVID-19.

V and J are TRBV30 and TRBJ1-2, with 7 bases that match TRBD1. After removal of 4 bases from V and 8 bases from J, the junction contained 7 bases not matched to a gene. The CDR3 sequence is 12 residues long. Per germline, CDR1 GTSNPN and CDR2 SVGIG (reference sequence). This CDR3 reads CAWNDRAGGYTF. CDR3 in DNA: TGTGCCTGGAACGACAGGGCCGGGGGCTACACCTTC.

The V and J genes are TRBV25-1 and TRBJ2-2; the D is unclear. The CDR3 is 14 amino acids. V was cut by 1 base and J by 8 bases, with 11 bases left in between. The germline V gene encodes CDR1 MGHDK and CDR2 SYGVNS. This CDR3 is CASSESSLPGELFF. The CDR3 nucleotides read TGTGCCAGCAGTGAATCAAGCTTACCGGGGGAGCTGTTTTTT.

V gene TRBV11-2 combines with J gene TRBJ1-1; 7 nucleotides align to TRBD1. This CDR3 comprises 15 residues. V lost 5 bases and J lost 0; bases outside the gene matches: 6. Germline V CDR1 and CDR2: SGHAT, FQNNGV. This CDR3 is CASSSTGQLNTEAFF. CDR3 bases: TGTGCCAGCAGCAGCACGGGACAGCTGAACACTGAAGCTTTCTTT.

The genes are TRBV10-3 and TRBJ1-2, with D tentatively TRBD1 (6 bases). Trimming shortened V by 4 bases and J by 2 bases, and 14 bases separated the two germline ends. This CDR3 comprises 15 residues. The germline CDR1 and CDR2 sequences are ENHRY and SYGVKD. CDR3 amino acids: CAISGYPDRNYGYTF. The CDR3 DNA reads TGTGCCATCAGTGGCTATCCGGACAGAAACTATGGCTACACCTTC.

The rearrangement joins TRBV27 to TRBJ1-6; D possibly corresponds to TRBD1 (5 bases). V was trimmed by 0 bases and J by 9 bases, leaving 12 bases between them. In germline, CDR1 is MNHEY, CDR2 SMNVEV (reference sequence). This CDR3 contains 15 residues. CDR3 sequence reads: CASSLSGGTSSPLHF. CDR3 nucleotide sequence: TGTGCCAGCAGTTTATCCGGGGGAACCAGTTCACCCCTCCACTTT.

The V gene is TRBV18, the J gene TRBJ1-1, with D perhaps TRBD1 (6 bases). Trimming shortened V by 3 bases and J by 5 bases, and 16 bases separated the two germline ends. Germline V gene lookup returns CDR1 KGHSH and CDR2 LQKENI. CDR3 length: 15 residues. CDR3 protein: CASSPNGGLGTEAFF. Here the CDR3 DNA reads TGTGCCAGCTCACCGAACGGGGGGCTCGGGACTGAAGCTTTCTTT.

This chain connects TRBV4-3 to TRBJ1-4; D might be TRBD1 (6 bases). Germline values: CDR1 LGHNA, CDR2 YSLEER. V lost 1 base and J lost 13, with 13 bases in between. The CDR3 has 13 residues. The CDR3 region is CASSQVRGGGLFF. CDR3 nucleotides: TGCGCCAGCAGCCAAGTGAGGGGGGGTGGACTGTTTTTT.

The rearrangement joins TRBV12-3 or TRBV12-4 to TRBJ2-7, with D unclear. The CDR3 is 13 amino acids. Trimming removed 3 bases from V and 2 bases from J, with 8 bases in between. The DNA of the CDR3 is TGTGCCAGCAGTTTGGTCGGTCCCTACGAGCAGTACTTC. Translated: CASSLVGPYEQYF.

This clone has more than one count but fewer than ten. This rearrangement joins TRBV9 to TRBJ2-2, with D unresolved. The CDR3 covers 13 residues. Between the trimmed V and J ends, which lost 4 bases and 5 bases, there was a span of 9 bases. Germline V gene lookup returns CDR1 SGDLS and CDR2 YYNGEE. The CDR3 loop is CASSPLLTGELFF. The DNA of the CDR3 is TGTGCCAGCAGCCCCTTATTGACCGGGGAGCTGTTTTTT.

The rearrangement links TRBV27 to TRBJ2-7, with D possibly matching TRBD2 (6 bases). The germline V and J ends were trimmed by 8 bases and 3 bases, with 20 bases remaining between them. CDR1 and CDR2 (germline): MNHEY, SMNVEV (reference sequence). The CDR3 has 15 amino acids. CDR3 in DNA: TGTGCCAGCGGACCCCGGGACTTGGGGTACTACGAGCAGTACTTC. Its translation is CASGPRDLGYYEQYF.

This clone came up once. The J gene is TRBJ2-2, the V gene TRBV10-3; 10 bases fit TRBD2. V shed 2 bases, J shed 1 base, and the junction held 10 bases outside the gene matches. This CDR3 region has 19 residues. Germline CDR1 reads ENHRY; CDR2 reads SYGVKD. CDR3 residues: CAISERLGLAGENTGELFF. As DNA, the CDR3 is TGTGCCATCAGTGAGCGGTTGGGGCTAGCGGGAGAGAACACCGGGGAGCTGTTTTTT.

The chain carries TRBV11-2 and TRBJ1-2; 7 bases match TRBD1. The trim removed 1 base at V and 10 bases at J, leaving 12 bases unmatched. CDR1 and CDR2 (germline): SGHAT, FQNNGV. The CDR3 loop spans 15 amino acids. The DNA of the CDR3 is TGTGCCAGCAGCTTAGGCCGGGACAGAGCGTTAGTCTACACCTTC. Protein sequence: CASSLGRDRALVYTF.

The J gene is TRBJ2-7, the V gene TRBV7-9, with TRBD2 identical over 15 bases. The CDR3 spans 19 residues. Losses at the gene ends were 4 bases for V and 2 bases for J; bases not matched to a gene: 12. Germline V gives CDR1 SEHNR, CDR2 FQNEAQ (reference sequence). The CDR3 DNA follows: TGTGCCAGCAGCTACGGACTAGCGGGAGGGCCATACCCTCCCTACGAGCAGTACTTC. Residues: CASSYGLAGGPYPPYEQYF.

The rearrangement joins TRBV7-2 to TRBJ2-1, with 7 bases matching TRBD2. The junction had 6 bases not matched to a gene; V was cut back by 10 bases and J by 0 bases. CDR3 length: 14 residues. Germline CDR1 is SGHTA and CDR2 is FQGNSA. As DNA, the CDR3 is TGTGCCATTACACGCGGGAGCTCCTACAATGAGCAGTTCTTC. Its protein product is CAITRGSSYNEQFF.

This chain links TRBV4-3 with TRBJ2-1; 7 nucleotides line up with TRBD2. Germline V CDR1 and CDR2: LGHNA, YSLEER. CDR3 length: 14 residues. V shed 4 bases and J 5 bases; nucleotides not matched to a gene: 5. In DNA, the CDR3 is TGCGCCAGCAGCCGGGGTGGGGGGGACAATGAGCAGTTCTTC. Translating gives CASSRGGGDNEQFF.

This chain connects TRBV10-3 to TRBJ2-7; TRBD2 might be the D (7 bases). CDR3 length: 18 residues. The germline V gene encodes CDR1 ENHRY and CDR2 SYGVKD. Between the trimmed V and J ends, which lost 1 base and 0 bases, there was a span of 19 bases. The CDR3 protein is CAISEWAREGEGSYEQYF. The CDR3 nucleotides are TGTGCCATCAGTGAGTGGGCCAGGGAGGGGGAGGGCTCCTACGAGCAGTACTTC.

A single count supports this clone. The chain couples TRBV11-2 to TRBJ2-1, with TRBD2 identical over 10 bases. The germline V gene has CDR1 SGHAT and CDR2 FQNNGV. Trimming at V came to 5 bases and at J to 4 bases, leaving 11 bases not matched to a gene. This CDR3 has 17 amino acids. The CDR3 bases are TGTGCCAGCAGCCTTAAGCGGGAGGGCCTCGGGTACAATGAGCAGTTCTTC. This encodes CASSLKREGLGYNEQFF. The entire variable domain, with the rest obtained from reference TRBV11-2 and TRBJ2-1, is as follows: EAGVAQSPRYKIIEKRQSVAFWCNPISGHATLYWYQQILGQGPKLLIQFQNNGVVDDSQLPKDRFSAERLKGVDSTLKIQPAKLEDSAVYLCASSLKREGLGYNEQFFGPGTRLTVL.

This clone was detected only once. The gene calls are TRBV27 and TRBJ2-7; 12 bases are a match to TRBD1. V lost 4 bases to trimming and J lost 3 bases; unmatched junction nucleotides: 7. This CDR3 has 16 residues. Per the germline V gene, CDR1 is MNHEY and CDR2 is SMNVEV (reference sequence). The CDR3 DNA reads as TGTGCCAGCAGTTCAGACCGGGACAGGGGGCTCTACGAGCAGTACTTC. Its translation: CASSSDRDRGLYEQYF.

This chain joins TRBV12-5 and TRBJ2-1, with a possible D match to TRBD2 (5 bases). V was cut by 5 bases and J by 4 bases, with 12 bases left in between. There are 14 residues in the CDR3. From germline, CDR1 is LGHNT and CDR2 FRNRAP. CDR3 coding DNA: TGTGCTAGTGGTACCTGGACGGGGTACAATGAGCAGTTCTTC. Translated, it gives CASGTWTGYNEQFF.

The gene calls are TRBV15 and TRBJ2-1; 10 bases are a match to TRBD1. Per the germline V gene, CDR1 is LNHNV and CDR2 is YYDKDF (reference sequence). V gave up 6 bases and J gave up 3 bases; unmatched junction bases: 5. CDR3 length: 15 amino acids. CDR3 region: CATRRQGAGYNEQFF. The CDR3 bases are TGTGCCACCAGGAGACAGGGGGCCGGCTACAATGAGCAGTTCTTC.

The chain recombines TRBV5-1 with TRBJ1-3; D gene ambiguous. CDR3 length equals 15 residues. Trimming removed 4 bases from V and 0 bases from J, with 11 bases in between. Looked up from germline, CDR1 is SGHRS and CDR2 is YFSETQ. CDR3 loop: CASSLGGNSGNTIYF. CDR3 coding DNA: TGCGCCAGCAGCCTCGGTGGTAACTCTGGAAACACCATATATTTT.